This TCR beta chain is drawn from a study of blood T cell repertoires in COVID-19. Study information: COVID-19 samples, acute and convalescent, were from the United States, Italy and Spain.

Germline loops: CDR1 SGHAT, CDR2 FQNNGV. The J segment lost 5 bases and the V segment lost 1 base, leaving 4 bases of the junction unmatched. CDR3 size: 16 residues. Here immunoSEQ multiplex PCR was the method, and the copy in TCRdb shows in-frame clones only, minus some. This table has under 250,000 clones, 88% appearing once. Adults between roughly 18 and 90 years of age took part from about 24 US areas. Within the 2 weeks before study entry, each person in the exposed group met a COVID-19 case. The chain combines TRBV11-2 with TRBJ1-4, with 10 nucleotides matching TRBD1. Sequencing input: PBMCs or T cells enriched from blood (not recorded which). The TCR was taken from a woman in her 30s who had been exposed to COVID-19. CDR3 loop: CASSLGRGQGNEKLFF. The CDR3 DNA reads TGTGCCAGCAGCTTAGGGAGGGGACAGGGGAATGAAAAACTGTTTTTT. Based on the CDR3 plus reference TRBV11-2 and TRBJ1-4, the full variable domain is EAGVAQSPRYKIIEKRQSVAFWCNPISGHATLYWYQQILGQGPKLLIQFQNNGVVDDSQLPKDRFSAERLKGVDSTLKIQPAKLEDSAVYLCASSLGRGQGNEKLFFGSGTQLSVL.